A selection of T cell receptor beta chains follows, all from one sample in a study of response to subunit inactivated influenza vaccine. TCRdb passed the RT-PCR reads through MiXCR, listing each CDR3 protein once. Among hundreds of thousands of distinct CDR3 sequences listed, 12% were seen once. Sequenced here: non-naive T cells sorted from PBMCs, sampled around two weeks before vaccination. The receptors stem from a man aged 50-60 years who received an inactivated influenza vaccine. Both conserved end residues are part of each CDR3. The order of the fields is V gene, J gene, D gene, clone size, CDR3 protein, CDR3 DNA. The D gene is left open where the match is weak. Not every row has a clone size; where given, it reads once, few, many or a size class.

TRBV12-3/TRBV12-4	TRBJ1-6	.	few	CASSPHQTPLHF	TGTGCCAGCAGTCCTCATCAAACACCCCTCCACTTT
TRBV19	TRBJ2-7	TRBD2	few	CASSIGLAARNEQYF	TGTGCCAGTAGTATTGGACTAGCTGCTAGGAACGAGCAGTACTTC
TRBV6-1	TRBJ2-5	TRBD1	.	CASSRTGNGQETQYF	TGTGCCAGCAGTAGGACAGGGAACGGCCAGGAGACCCAGTACTTC
TRBV28	TRBJ2-1	.	.	CASRPSDYNEQFF	TGTGCCAGCAGACCATCCGATTACAATGAGCAGTTCTTC
TRBV5-1	TRBJ2-3	TRBD2	.	CASSLAARGDTDTQYF	TGCGCCAGCAGCTTGGCGGCGCGGGGGGATACAGATACGCAGTATTTT
TRBV20-1	TRBJ2-7	TRBD1	many	CSAGYRGRGYEQYF	TGCAGTGCCGGGTACCGTGGCAGGGGGTACGAGCAGTACTTC
TRBV7-2	TRBJ2-7	.	.	CASSLADPTYEQYF	TGTGCCAGCAGCTTAGCGGACCCCACCTACGAGCAGTACTTC
TRBV7-9	TRBJ2-3	.	many	CASSPRDFATDTQYF	TGTGCCAGCAGCCCCCGGGACTTTGCCACAGATACGCAGTATTTT
TRBV6-5	TRBJ2-1	.	.	CASSLGVRGNEQFF	TGTGCCAGCAGTTTAGGGGTGCGAGGGAATGAGCAGTTCTTC
TRBV4-1	TRBJ2-4	.	many	CASSQDSAELNIQYF	TGCGCCAGCAGCCAAGATTCGGCGGAGCTAAACATTCAGTACTTC
TRBV12-3/TRBV12-4	TRBJ2-1	.	few	CASSLGSGPHNEQFF	TGTGCCAGCAGTTTGGGGAGTGGGCCTCACAATGAGCAGTTCTTC
TRBV3-1	TRBJ1-4	.	many	CASSQAEKLFF	TGTGCCAGCAGCCAAGCTGAAAAACTGTTTTTT
TRBV10-3	TRBJ1-4	.	few	CAISDKGAPDEKLFF	TGTGCCATCAGCGATAAGGGAGCCCCGGATGAAAAACTGTTTTTT
TRBV7-3	TRBJ2-5	.	.	CASSFGGGRETQYF	TGTGCCAGCAGCTTTGGCGGGGGCCGGGAGACCCAGTACTTC
TRBV5-6	TRBJ2-5	.	.	CASSRDTQETQYF	TGTGCCAGCAGCCGGGACACACAAGAGACCCAGTACTTC
TRBV27	TRBJ1-2	.	few	CASSIQVLGYTF	TGTGCCAGCAGTATCCAGGTATTAGGCTACACCTTC
TRBV5-1	TRBJ1-6	TRBD1	few	CASSLGPGQDNSPLHF	TGCGCCAGCAGCTTGGGACCCGGACAGGATAATTCACCCCTCCACTTT
TRBV19	TRBJ2-1	.	few	CASTNQGRSNEQFF	TGTGCCAGTACCAACCAGGGACGTAGCAATGAGCAGTTCTTC
TRBV2	TRBJ2-1	.	.	CASSGQGSSYNEQFF	TGTGCCAGCAGCGGGCAAGGTAGCTCCTACAATGAGCAGTTCTTC
TRBV6-2/TRBV6-3	TRBJ2-1	.	.	CASCQGSGNEQFF	TGTGCCAGCTGTCAGGGGTCCGGCAATGAGCAGTTCTTC
TRBV5-6	TRBJ2-5	TRBD2	.	CASSSYLSGGPETQYF	TGTGCCAGCAGCTCTTACCTGAGCGGGGGCCCTGAGACCCAGTACTTC
TRBV9	TRBJ2-2	.	.	CASSAGTTNTGELFF	TGTGCCAGCAGCGCTGGGACCACGAACACCGGGGAGCTGTTTTTT
TRBV5-5	TRBJ1-5	.	.	CASRSGTGLGQPQHF	TGTGCCAGCAGAAGTGGTACAGGGTTGGGACAGCCCCAGCATTTT
TRBV4-1	TRBJ1-4	TRBD1	.	CASSQAIGTANEKLFF	TGCGCCAGCAGCCAAGCTATCGGGACAGCTAATGAAAAACTGTTTTTT
TRBV18	TRBJ2-7	TRBD2	once	CASSRMTRGGLEQYF	TGTGCCAGCTCGCGGATGACTCGCGGGGGGCTCGAGCAGTACTTC
TRBV9	TRBJ1-1	.	.	CASSVGGMNTEAFF	TGTGCCAGCAGCGTAGGGGGGATGAACACTGAAGCTTTCTTT
TRBV20-1	TRBJ1-6	.	few	CSARDPQSYNSPLHF	TGCAGTGCTAGAGATCCGCAGAGCTATAATTCACCCCTCCACTTT
TRBV11-3	TRBJ2-5	TRBD2	.	CASSPGGGDQETQYF	TGTGCCAGCAGCCCCGGCGGGGGGGATCAAGAGACCCAGTACTTC
TRBV6-5	TRBJ1-1	.	few	CASSYGGSVAEAFF	TGTGCCAGCAGTTACGGGGGGTCGGTGGCTGAAGCTTTCTTT
TRBV5-5	TRBJ2-1	TRBD2	.	CASSLVAGGDYNEQFF	TGTGCCAGCAGCTTGGTAGCGGGCGGGGACTACAATGAGCAGTTCTTC
TRBV27	TRBJ2-1	TRBD1	few	CASSLKGQFNEQFF	TGTGCCAGCAGTTTAAAGGGACAGTTCAATGAGCAGTTCTTC
TRBV9	TRBJ1-3	.	few	CASSPSMTDSGNTIYF	TGTGCCAGCAGCCCGAGTATGACCGACTCTGGAAACACCATATATTTT
TRBV5-1	TRBJ2-7	.	.	CASSLAWRDYEQYF	TGCGCCAGCAGCTTGGCCTGGAGGGACTACGAGCAGTACTTC
TRBV2	TRBJ2-3	.	.	CASRGWLTDTQYF	TGTGCCAGCAGGGGTTGGCTGACAGATACGCAGTATTTT
TRBV28	TRBJ2-7	TRBD1	few	CASVSGQPPSEQYF	TGTGCCAGCGTTTCGGGACAGCCCCCCTCCGAGCAGTACTTC
TRBV3-1	TRBJ1-6	.	.	CASSQGTVYNSPLHF	TGTGCCAGCAGCCAAGGGACAGTTTATAATTCACCCCTCCACTTT
TRBV7-9	TRBJ2-1	TRBD2	many	CASSLRRGNEQFF	TGTGCCAGCAGCTTAAGGCGGGGGAATGAGCAGTTCTTC
TRBV6-2/TRBV6-3	TRBJ2-2	TRBD1	many	CASSYRTGTGDTGELFF	TGTGCCAGCAGTTACAGGACCGGGACAGGTGACACCGGGGAGCTGTTTTTT